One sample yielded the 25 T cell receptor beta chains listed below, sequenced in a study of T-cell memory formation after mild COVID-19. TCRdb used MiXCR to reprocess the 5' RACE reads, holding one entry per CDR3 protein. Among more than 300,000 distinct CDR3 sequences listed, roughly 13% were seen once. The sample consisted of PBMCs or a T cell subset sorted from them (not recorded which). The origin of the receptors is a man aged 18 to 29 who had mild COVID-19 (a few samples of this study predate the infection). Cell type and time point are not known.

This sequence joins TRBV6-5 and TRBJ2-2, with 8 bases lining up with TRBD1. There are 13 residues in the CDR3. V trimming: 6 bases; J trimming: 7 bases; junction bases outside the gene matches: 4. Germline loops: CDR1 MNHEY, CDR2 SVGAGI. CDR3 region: CASRTGDSGELFF. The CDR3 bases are TGTGCCAGCAGGACAGGGGATAGCGGGGAGCTGTTTTTT.

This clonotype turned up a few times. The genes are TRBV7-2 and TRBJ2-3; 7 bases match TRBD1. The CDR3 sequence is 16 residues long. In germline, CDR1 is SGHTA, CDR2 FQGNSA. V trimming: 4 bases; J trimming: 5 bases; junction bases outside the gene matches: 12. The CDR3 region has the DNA TGTGCCAGCAGCTACCGTTCCACAGGGGCGGGAGATACGCAGTATTTT. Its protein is CASSYRSTGAGDTQYF.

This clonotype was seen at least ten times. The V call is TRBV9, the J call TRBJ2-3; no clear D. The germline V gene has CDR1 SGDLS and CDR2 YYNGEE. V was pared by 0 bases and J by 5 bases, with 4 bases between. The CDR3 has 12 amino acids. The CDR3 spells CASSVELDTQYF. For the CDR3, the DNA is TGTGCCAGCAGCGTAGAATTAGATACGCAGTATTTT.

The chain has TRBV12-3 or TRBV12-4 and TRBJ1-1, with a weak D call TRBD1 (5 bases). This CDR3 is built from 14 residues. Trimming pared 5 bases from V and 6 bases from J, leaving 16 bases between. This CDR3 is CASSLWGRSPEAFF. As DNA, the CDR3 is TGTGCCAGCAGTCTTTGGGGCAGGTCCCCTGAAGCTTTCTTT.

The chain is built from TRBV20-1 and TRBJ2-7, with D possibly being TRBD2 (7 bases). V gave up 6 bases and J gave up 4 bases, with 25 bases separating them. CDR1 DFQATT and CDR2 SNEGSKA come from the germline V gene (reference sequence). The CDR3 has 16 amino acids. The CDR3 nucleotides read TGCAGTGCCAGGGCTGCCGGTACAGGGACTAAATACGAGCAGTACTTC. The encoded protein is CSARAAGTGTKYEQYF.

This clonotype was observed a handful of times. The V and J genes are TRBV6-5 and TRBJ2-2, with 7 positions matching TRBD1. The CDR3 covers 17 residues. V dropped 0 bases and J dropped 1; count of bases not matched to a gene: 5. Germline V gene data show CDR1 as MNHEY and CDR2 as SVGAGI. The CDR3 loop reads CASSYSIYRGNTGELFF. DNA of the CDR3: TGTGCCAGCAGTTACTCGATATACAGGGGGAACACCGGGGAGCTGTTTTTT.

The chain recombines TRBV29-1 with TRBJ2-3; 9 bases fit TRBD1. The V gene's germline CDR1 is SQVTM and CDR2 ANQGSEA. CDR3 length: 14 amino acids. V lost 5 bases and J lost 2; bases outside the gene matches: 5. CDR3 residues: CSVSGQGYTDTQYF. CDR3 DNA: TGCAGCGTTTCGGGACAGGGTTACACAGATACGCAGTATTTT.

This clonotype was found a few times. The chain's CDR3 is CASSLGSSETQYF. In DNA form, the CDR3 reads TGCGCCAGCAGCTTGGGTTCCTCGGAGACCCAGTACTTC. The chain recombines TRBV5-1 with TRBJ2-5; D is unclear. Trimming pared 0 bases from V and 5 bases from J, leaving 8 bases between. This CDR3 spans 13 amino acids. Germline V gene lookup returns CDR1 SGHRS and CDR2 YFSETQ.

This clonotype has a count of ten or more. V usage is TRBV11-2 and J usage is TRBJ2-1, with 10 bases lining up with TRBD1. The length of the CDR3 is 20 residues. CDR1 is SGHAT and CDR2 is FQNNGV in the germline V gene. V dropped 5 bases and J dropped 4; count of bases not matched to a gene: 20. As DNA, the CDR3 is TGTGCCAGCAGCCTATTAGGGGGACAGGGGATGTTGGTTGGGTACAATGAGCAGTTCTTC. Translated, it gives CASSLLGGQGMLVGYNEQFF.

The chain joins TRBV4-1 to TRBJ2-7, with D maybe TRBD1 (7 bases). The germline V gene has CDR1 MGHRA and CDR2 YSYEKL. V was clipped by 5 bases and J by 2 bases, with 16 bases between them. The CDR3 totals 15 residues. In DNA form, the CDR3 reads TGCGCCAGCAGCGATGGGGGGACAGTCGCCTACGAGCAGTACTTC. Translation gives CASSDGGTVAYEQYF.

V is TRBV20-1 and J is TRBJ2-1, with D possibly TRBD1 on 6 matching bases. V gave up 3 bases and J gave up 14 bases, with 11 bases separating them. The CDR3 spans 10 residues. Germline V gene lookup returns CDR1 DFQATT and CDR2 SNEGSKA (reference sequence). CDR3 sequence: CSASLQGKFF. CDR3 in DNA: TGCAGTGCTAGTCTACAGGGAAAGTTCTTC.

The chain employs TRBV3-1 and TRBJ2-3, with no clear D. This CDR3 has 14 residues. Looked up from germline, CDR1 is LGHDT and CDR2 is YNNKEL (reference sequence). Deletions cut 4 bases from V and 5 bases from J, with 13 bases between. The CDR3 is CASSPQLVGDTQYF. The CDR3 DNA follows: TGTGCCAGCAGCCCGCAACTCGTTGGAGATACGCAGTATTTT.

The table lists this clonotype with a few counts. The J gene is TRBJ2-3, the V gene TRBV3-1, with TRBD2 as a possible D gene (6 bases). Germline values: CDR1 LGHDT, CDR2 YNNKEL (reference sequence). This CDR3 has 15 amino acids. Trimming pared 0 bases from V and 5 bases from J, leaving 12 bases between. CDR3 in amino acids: CASSQERGLGDTQYF. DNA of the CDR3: TGTGCCAGCAGCCAAGAACGGGGGTTGGGAGATACGCAGTATTTT.

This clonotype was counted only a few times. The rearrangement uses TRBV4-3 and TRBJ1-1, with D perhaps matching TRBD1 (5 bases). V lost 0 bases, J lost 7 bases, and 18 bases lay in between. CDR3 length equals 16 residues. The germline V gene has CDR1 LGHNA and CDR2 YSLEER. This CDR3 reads CASSQDSQGRFYEAFF. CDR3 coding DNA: TGCGCCAGCAGCCAAGATAGCCAGGGTAGATTCTATGAAGCTTTCTTT.

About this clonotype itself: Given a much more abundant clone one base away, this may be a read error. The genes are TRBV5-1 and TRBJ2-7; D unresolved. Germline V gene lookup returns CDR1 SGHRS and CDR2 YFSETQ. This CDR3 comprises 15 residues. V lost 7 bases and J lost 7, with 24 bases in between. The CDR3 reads CASVLGPDGSREQYF. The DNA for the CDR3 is TGCGCCAGCGTTCTAGGTCCGGACGGCTCGAGAGAGCAGTACTTC.

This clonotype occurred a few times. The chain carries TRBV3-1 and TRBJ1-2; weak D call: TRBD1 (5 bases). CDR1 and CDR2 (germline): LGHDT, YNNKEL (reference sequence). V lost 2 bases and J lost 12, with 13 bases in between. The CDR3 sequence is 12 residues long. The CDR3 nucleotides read TGTGCCAGCAGCCAAAGTCGGTGGGGGAACACCTTC. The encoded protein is CASSQSRWGNTF.

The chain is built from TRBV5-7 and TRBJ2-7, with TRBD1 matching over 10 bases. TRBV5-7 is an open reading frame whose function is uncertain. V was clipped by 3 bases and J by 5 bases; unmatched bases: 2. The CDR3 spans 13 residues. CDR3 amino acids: CASSSGQGNEQYV. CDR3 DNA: TGTGCCAGCAGCTCGGGACAGGGGAACGAGCAGTACGTC.

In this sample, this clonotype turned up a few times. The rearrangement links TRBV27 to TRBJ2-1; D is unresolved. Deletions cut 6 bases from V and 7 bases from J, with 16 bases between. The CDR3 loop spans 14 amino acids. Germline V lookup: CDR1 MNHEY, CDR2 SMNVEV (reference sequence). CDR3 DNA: TGTGCCAGCAGAGATGACGTAACCCGGAATGAGCAGTTCTTC. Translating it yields CASRDDVTRNEQFF.

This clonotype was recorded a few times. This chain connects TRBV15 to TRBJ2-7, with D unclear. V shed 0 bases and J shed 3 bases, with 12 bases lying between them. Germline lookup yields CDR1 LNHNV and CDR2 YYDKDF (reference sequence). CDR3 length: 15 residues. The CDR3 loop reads CATSRDQGPGYEQYF. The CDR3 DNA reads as TGTGCCACCAGCAGAGATCAAGGGCCAGGCTACGAGCAGTACTTC.

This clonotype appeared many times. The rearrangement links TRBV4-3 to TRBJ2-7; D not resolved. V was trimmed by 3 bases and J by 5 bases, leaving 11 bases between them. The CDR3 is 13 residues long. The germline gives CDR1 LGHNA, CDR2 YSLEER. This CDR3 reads CASSHLRADEQYF. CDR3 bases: TGCGCCAGCAGCCACCTCCGGGCCGACGAGCAGTACTTC.

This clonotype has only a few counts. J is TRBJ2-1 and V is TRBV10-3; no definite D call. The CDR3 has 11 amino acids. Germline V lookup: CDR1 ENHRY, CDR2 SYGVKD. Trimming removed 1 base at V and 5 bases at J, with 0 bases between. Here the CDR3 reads CAISEYNEQFF. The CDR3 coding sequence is TGTGCCATCAGTGAGTACAATGAGCAGTTCTTC.

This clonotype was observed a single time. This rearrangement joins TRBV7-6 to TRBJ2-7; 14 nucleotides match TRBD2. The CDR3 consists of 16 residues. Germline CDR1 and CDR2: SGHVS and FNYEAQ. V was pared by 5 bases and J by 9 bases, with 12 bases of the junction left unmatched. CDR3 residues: CASSPTPGLAGGRQYF. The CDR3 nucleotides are TGTGCCAGCAGCCCCACCCCAGGACTAGCGGGGGGAAGGCAGTACTTC.

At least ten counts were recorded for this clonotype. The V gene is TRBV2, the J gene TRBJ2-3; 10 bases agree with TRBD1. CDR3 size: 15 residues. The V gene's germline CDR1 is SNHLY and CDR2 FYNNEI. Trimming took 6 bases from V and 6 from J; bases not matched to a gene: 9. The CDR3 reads CASRGDRGSGDTQYF. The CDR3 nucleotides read TGTGCCAGCAGGGGGGACAGGGGATCCGGGGATACGCAGTATTTT.

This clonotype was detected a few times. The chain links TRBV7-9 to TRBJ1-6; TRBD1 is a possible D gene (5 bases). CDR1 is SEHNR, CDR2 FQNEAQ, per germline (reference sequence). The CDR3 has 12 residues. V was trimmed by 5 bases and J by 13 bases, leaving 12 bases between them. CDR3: CASSPGGDPLHF. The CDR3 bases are TGTGCCAGCAGCCCGGGGGGGGATCCCCTCCACTTT.

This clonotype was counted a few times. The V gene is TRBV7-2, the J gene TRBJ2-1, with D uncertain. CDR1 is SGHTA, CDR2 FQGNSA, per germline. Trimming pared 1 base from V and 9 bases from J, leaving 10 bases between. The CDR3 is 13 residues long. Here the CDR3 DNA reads TGTGCCAGCAGCTTAGATACCGCCACTGAGCAGTTCTTC. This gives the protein CASSLDTATEQFF.